This TCR beta chain was sequenced during a study of T cell repertoires in cytomegalovirus infection. TCRdb recomputed calls from the reads with MiXCR, one row per CDR3 protein. The sample contains 700,000 to 850,000 distinct CDR3 sequences, approximately 32% of which appear only once. The CDR3 spans 18 residues. Germline V gene sequence: CDR1 LNHDA, CDR2 SQIVND (reference sequence). Trimming took off 3 bases at V and 6 bases at J, with 23 bases between the two ends. To note about this clonotype: Its specificity is unknown.

Overall study findings and caveats: HLA-C-restricted CMV-specific TCR beta clonotypes were dominant in the ex vivo response.

The chain recombines TRBV19 with TRBJ2-2; D might be TRBD2 (6 bases). The specimen comprised cultured CD8+ T cells from PBMCs, sampled from culture after CMV antigen stimulation. This receptor was taken from a human donor in good health (CMV status not recorded). Some clones in this sample may be carry-over from other donors' samples. CDR3 coding DNA: TGTGCCAGTAGTATTTTGGGACTCAGCCCCAAAGGGCCCGGGGAGCTGTTTTTT. Its protein product is CASSILGLSPKGPGELFF.